This TCR beta chain was identified in a study of metastatic and nonmetastatic thyroid tumors. Whole-study context: The authors compared repertoires across blood and tumor or nodule tissue from malignant and benign thyroid patients. General study findings and limits: In both blood and tumor samples, TCR beta diversity was reported significantly higher for malignant than benign nodules.

In the original processing: The distant-metastasis classifier for papillary thyroid cancer was built from CDR3 differences across clinicopathological groups. TCRdb ran MiXCR on the PCR reads. The V and J calls come from TCRdb's annotation, not from the publication. The sample yields some 33,000 clones, around 23% seen once. Thyroid surgery had not been preceded by any treatment in any patient. This clone has at least ten counts. What it recognizes is unknown. Sequenced sample: tumor tissue. The receptor was derived from a male donor with papillary thyroid cancer or a benign thyroid nodule (not recorded which). Some clones in this sample may be carry-over from other donors' samples.

CDR3 amino acids: CASSDDRYEQYF. The CDR3 DNA sequence: TGTGCCAGCAGCGACGACCGCTACGAGCAGTACTTC. The chain combines TRBV6-1 with TRBJ2-7; D is undetermined. This CDR3 spans 12 amino acids. Trimming took off 6 bases at V and 3 bases at J, with 9 bases between the two ends. CDR1 MNHNS and CDR2 SASEGT come from the germline V gene.